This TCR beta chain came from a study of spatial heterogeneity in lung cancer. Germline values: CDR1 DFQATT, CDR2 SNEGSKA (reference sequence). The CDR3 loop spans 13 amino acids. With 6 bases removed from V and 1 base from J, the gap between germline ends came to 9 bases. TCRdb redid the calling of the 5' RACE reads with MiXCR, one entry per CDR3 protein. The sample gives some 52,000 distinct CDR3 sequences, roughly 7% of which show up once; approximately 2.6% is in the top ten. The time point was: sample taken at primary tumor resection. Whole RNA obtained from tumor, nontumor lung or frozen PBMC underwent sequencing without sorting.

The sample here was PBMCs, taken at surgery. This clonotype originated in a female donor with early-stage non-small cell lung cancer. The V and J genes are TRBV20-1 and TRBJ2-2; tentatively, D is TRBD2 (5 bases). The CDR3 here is CSAGVQNTGELFF. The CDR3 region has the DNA TGCAGTGCCGGGGTACAGAACACCGGGGAGCTGTTTTTT.